This is a list of T cell receptor beta chains from one sample in a study of siplizumab effects on memory and regulatory T cells. Clones were read by immunoSEQ multiplex PCR, and TCRdb kept only the in-frame ones, dropping some. The repertoire includes fewer than 130,000 clones, roughly 89% of them detected once, and approximately 1.2% sits in the top ten. Sequencing was carried out using CD4+ T cells sorted from blood. These receptors came from a human donor in good health. Each CDR3 is given with its conserved first and last residue. Fields, in order: clone size, V gene, J gene, CDR3 protein. Rows give clone size only sometimes, using once, few, many, or a class for an expanded clone.

once	TRBV30	TRBJ2-6	CAWTTGGFLRANVLTF
few	TRBV4-1	TRBJ1-6	CASSQWSRGSSPLHF
-	TRBV5-4	TRBJ2-2	CASSFAGGPGELFF
-	TRBV30	TRBJ2-3	CAWNLLSGGDSTDTQYF
-	TRBV5-5	TRBJ1-2	CASSLSTGNYGYTF
-	TRBV6-5	TRBJ2-3	CASSLQGYSADTQYF
-	TRBV7-3	TRBJ2-1	CASSTAPAVTEQFF
-	TRBV11-1	TRBJ2-5	CASSFLPSSGEETQYF
-	TRBV6-1	TRBJ2-1	CASSTTGSYNEQFF
-	TRBV19	TRBJ1-1	CASTPRYLSFEAFF
-	TRBV7-9	TRBJ2-1	CASSSAGSYNEQFF
-	TRBV18	TRBJ1-5	CASSWEGQSQPQHF
-	TRBV11-2	TRBJ1-3	CASSLDRRRGGSGNTIYF
once	TRBV28	TRBJ2-3	CASNPATPGGTDTQYF
-	TRBV11-2	TRBJ2-1	CASSFPGTGLDEQFF
-	TRBV7-2	TRBJ2-5	CASSLAGGWVQETQYF
-	TRBV4-1	TRBJ2-1	CASSQEGASGRAWGNEQFF
-	TRBV5-1	TRBJ2-3	CASNDSGEDTQYF
-	TRBV4-1	TRBJ2-5	CASSPAGTETQYF
-	TRBV14	TRBJ1-5	CASNPVQGNQPQHF
-	TRBV10-2	TRBJ2-5	CASKIESETQYF
-	TRBV7-9	TRBJ2-3	CASSSIEGQVGGTDTQYF
few	TRBV4-2	TRBJ1-2	CASSQDGLKERAF
-	TRBV19	TRBJ1-1	CASLGGKGTMNTEAFF
-	TRBV18	TRBJ1-1	CASSSGQGTEAFF
-	TRBV11-2	TRBJ1-1	CASSRDVNTEAFF
-	TRBV15	TRBJ1-3	CATSRGIQSSGNTIYF
-	TRBV25-1	TRBJ2-3	CASRRDGTITDTQYF
-	TRBV7-3	TRBJ1-2	CASSPQGSDGYTF
-	TRBV2	TRBJ1-1	CASSEITGGVAEAFF
-	TRBV9	TRBJ1-2	CASSVHSGLRTGWGEPRDYTF
-	TRBV2	TRBJ2-1	CASRQWTNEQFF
-	TRBV6-5	TRBJ2-1	CASTGRAGGLDEQFF
-	TRBV7-9	TRBJ1-6	CASSLGATVNSPLHF
-	TRBV14	TRBJ2-3	CASSPGTDTQYF
-	TRBV5-4	TRBJ1-4	CASSSGGKPDEKLFF
once	TRBV6-6	TRBJ1-1	CASRKQGNTEAFF
-	TRBV19	TRBJ1-2	CASSIESFYGYTF
-	TRBV20-1	TRBJ2-3	CSAEQTDTQYF
-	TRBV18	TRBJ2-5	CASSPPSPPVETQYF
-	TRBV5-1	TRBJ2-2	CASSLAWTNTGELFF
-	TRBV4-1	TRBJ2-5	CASSPSSSGKETQYF
-	TRBV18	TRBJ2-5	CASSGGTPQETQYF
once	TRBV6-5	TRBJ2-7	CASSYSGDSSYEQYF
-	TRBV7-9	TRBJ2-7	CASSLFAGHYEQYF
-	TRBV10-2	TRBJ2-3	CASSEGLAVTDTQYF
-	TRBV6-5	TRBJ2-1	CASSYRGSSYNEQFF
-	TRBV25-1	TRBJ1-2	CASSAEGRWAYGYTF
-	TRBV18	TRBJ2-6	CASSPQSGASGANVLTF
-	TRBV6-5	TRBJ2-7	CASSYGTVLGEQYF